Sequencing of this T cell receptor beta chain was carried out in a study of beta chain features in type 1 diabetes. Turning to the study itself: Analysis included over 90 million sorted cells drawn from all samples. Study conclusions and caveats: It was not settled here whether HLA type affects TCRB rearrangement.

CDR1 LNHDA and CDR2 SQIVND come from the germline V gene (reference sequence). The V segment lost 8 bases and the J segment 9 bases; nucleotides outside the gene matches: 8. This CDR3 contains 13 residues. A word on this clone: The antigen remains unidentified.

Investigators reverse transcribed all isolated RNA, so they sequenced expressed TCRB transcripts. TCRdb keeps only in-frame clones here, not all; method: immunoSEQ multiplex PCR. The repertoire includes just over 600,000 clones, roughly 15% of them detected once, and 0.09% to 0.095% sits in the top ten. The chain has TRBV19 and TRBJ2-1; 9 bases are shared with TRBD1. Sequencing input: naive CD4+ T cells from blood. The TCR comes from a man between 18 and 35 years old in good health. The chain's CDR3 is CASQGQGFTEQFF. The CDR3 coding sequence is TGTGCCAGTCAAGGACAGGGGTTTACTGAGCAGTTCTTC.